The TCR beta chain described here comes from a study of T cell responses to AZD1222 COVID-19 vaccine. Study-wide points: An increase in Spike-specific TCR breadth and depth was observed after two AZD1222 doses. The CD4 TCRs associated with vaccination extended across spike and predominated at 160-218 and 743-854. Donors were mostly white British, more females; clonal diversity possibly underestimated.

With respect to this clone: As yet, its antigen is unknown.

The repertoire was sequenced with immunoSEQ multiplex PCR; TCRdb's copy has only in-frame clones and lacks some. The sample has 75,000 to 90,000 clones, roughly 90% seen once. Germline V gene sequence: CDR1 SEHNR, CDR2 FQNEAQ (reference sequence). The CDR3 spans 14 residues. The V segment lost 2 bases and the J segment 2 bases; nucleotides outside the gene matches: 0. The rearrangement uses TRBV7-9 and TRBJ2-1; 7 bases are a match to TRBD2. The sample here was peripheral blood, taken 28 days after the second AZD1222 dose. The clonotype originates from an adult who received the AZD1222 COVID-19 vaccine. CDR3 sequence: CASSLTSAYNEQFF. For the CDR3, the DNA is TGTGCCAGCAGCTTAACTAGCGCCTACAATGAGCAGTTCTTC.